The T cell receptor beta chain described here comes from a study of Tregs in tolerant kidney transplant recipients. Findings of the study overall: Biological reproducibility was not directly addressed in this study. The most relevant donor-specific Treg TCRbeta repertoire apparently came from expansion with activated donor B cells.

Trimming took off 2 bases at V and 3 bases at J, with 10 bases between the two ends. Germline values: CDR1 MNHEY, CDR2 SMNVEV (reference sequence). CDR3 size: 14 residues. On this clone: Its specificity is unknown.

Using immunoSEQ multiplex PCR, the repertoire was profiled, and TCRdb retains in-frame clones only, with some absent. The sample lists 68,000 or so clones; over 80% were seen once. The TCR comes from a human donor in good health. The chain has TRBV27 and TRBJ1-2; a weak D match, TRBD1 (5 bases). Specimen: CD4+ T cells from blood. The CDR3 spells CASSLQGMDYGYTF. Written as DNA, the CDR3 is TGTGCCAGCAGTTTACAGGGAATGGACTATGGCTACACCTTC.